This T cell receptor beta chain derives from a study of blood T cell repertoires in COVID-19. For the study at large: T cells, B-cell-depleted T cells, or PBMCs supplied cDNA or gDNA.

Germline V gene lookup returns CDR1 MNHEY and CDR2 SMNVEV (reference sequence). The length of the CDR3 is 13 residues. Trimming left V 10 bases short and J 4 bases short, with 14 bases between. Original processing methods: Amplification of reference gene primers was used by the study to estimate nucleated cell counts. The data were produced by immunoSEQ multiplex PCR, yet TCRdb's version contains in-frame clones alone and is incomplete. V and J calls and clone size are those listed in that table; D and trimming were worked out from the DNA. The data show fewer than 200,000 clones, less than 85% seen once.

The sample comprised peripheral blood. The TCR sequence derives from an elderly woman with acute or convalescent COVID-19. This chain connects TRBV27 to TRBJ1-5; D is perhaps TRBD1 (5 bases). CDR3 residues: CATSWGGNQPQHF. The CDR3 DNA sequence: TGTGCCACCTCCTGGGGGGGGAATCAGCCCCAGCATTTT.